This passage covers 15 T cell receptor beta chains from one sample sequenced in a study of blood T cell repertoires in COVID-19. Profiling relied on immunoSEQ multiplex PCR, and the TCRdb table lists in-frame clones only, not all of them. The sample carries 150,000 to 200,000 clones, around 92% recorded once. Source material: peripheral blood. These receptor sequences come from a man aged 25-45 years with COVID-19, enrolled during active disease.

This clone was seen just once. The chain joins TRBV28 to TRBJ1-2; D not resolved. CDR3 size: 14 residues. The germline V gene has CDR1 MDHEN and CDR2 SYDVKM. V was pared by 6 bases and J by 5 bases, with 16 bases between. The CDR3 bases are TGTGCCAGCAGCCTTTTTGACATATATTATGGCTACACCTTC. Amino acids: CASSLFDIYYGYTF.

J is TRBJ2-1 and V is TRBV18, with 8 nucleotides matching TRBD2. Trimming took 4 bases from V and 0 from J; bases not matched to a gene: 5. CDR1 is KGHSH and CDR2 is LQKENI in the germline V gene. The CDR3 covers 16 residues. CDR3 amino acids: CASSLTSGSSYNEQFF. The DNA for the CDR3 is TGTGCCAGCTCACTTACTAGCGGCAGCTCCTACAATGAGCAGTTCTTC.

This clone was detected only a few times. This CDR3 is CASSPFGTVSYEQYF. CDR3 bases: TGTGCCAGCAGTCCTTTCGGGACAGTATCCTACGAGCAGTACTTC. The gene calls are TRBV6-5 and TRBJ2-7, with 7 bases aligning to TRBD1. With 5 bases clipped from V and 1 base from J, the junction kept 8 bases outside the gene matches. Germline lookup yields CDR1 MNHEY and CDR2 SVGAGI. This CDR3 contains 15 residues.

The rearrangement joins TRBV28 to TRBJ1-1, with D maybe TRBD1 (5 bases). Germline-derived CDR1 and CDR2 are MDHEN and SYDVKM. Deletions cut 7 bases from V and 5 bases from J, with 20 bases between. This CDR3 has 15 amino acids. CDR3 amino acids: CASTPSGRGRTEAFF. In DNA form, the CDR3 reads TGTGCCAGCACGCCCTCCGGCCGGGGGAGGACTGAAGCTTTCTTT.

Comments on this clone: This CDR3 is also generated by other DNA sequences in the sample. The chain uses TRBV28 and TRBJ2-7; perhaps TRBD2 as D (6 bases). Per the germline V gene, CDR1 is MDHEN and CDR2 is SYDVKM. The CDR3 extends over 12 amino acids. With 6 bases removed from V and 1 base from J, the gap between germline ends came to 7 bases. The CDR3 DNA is TGTGCCAGCAGGGGGGGTTCCTACGAGCAGTACTTC. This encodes CASRGGSYEQYF.

The CDR3 is CASSFRVMNTEAFF. The CDR3 DNA is TGTGCCAGCAGTTTCAGGGTCATGAACACTGAAGCTTTCTTT. This sequence joins TRBV28 and TRBJ1-1, with D possibly matching TRBD1 (5 bases). Trimming took off 3 bases at V and 0 bases at J, with 8 bases between the two ends. The length of the CDR3 is 14 residues. CDR1 and CDR2 from the germline V gene are MDHEN and SYDVKM.

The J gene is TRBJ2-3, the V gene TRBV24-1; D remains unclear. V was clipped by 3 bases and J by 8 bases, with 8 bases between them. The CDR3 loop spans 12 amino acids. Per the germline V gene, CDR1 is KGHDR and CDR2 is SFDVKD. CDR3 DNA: TGTGCCACCAGTGATCCTTTCGGTACGCAGTATTTT. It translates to CATSDPFGTQYF.

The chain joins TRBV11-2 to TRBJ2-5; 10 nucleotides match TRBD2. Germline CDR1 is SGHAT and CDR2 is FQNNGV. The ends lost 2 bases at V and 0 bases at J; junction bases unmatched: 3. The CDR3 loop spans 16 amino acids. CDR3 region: CASSLSSGGYQETQYF. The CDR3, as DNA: TGTGCCAGCAGCTTAAGTAGCGGGGGGTACCAAGAGACCCAGTACTTC.

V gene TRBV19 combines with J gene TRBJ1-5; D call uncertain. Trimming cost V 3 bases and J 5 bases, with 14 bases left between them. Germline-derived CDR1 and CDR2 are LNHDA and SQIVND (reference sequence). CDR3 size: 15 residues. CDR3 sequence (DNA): TGTGCCAGTAGTATCTGGGCAGCCGCCGATCAGCCCCAGCATTTT. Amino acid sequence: CASSIWAAADQPQHF.

The CDR3 reads CASSRSLGTGDDFGNQPQHF. As DNA, the CDR3 is TGCGCCAGCAGTCGAAGTCTCGGGACAGGGGACGATTTTGGCAATCAGCCCCAGCATTTT. The V and J genes are TRBV23-1 and TRBJ1-5, with TRBD1 matching 10 bases. TRBV23-1 counts as an open reading frame of uncertain function. The CDR3 sequence is 20 residues long. V lost 4 bases, J lost 2 bases, and 17 bases stayed unmatched.

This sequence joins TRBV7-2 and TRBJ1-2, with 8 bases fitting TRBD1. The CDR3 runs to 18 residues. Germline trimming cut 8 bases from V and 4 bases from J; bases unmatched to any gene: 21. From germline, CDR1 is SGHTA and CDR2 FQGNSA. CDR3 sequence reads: CASERINDRGVIGYGYTF. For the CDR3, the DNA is TGTGCCAGCGAGAGAATCAACGACAGGGGCGTTATCGGCTATGGCTACACCTTC.

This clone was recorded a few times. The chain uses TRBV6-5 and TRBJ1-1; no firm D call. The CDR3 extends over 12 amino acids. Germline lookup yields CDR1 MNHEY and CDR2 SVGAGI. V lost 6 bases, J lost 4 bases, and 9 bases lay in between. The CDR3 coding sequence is TGTGCCAGCAGAACCGGGAGCACTGAAGCTTTCTTT. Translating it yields CASRTGSTEAFF.

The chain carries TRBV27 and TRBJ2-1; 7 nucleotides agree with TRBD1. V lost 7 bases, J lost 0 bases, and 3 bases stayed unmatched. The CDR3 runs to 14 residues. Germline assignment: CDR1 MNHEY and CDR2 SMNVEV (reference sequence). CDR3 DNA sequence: TGTGCCAGCACCGACAGGGACTCCTACAATGAGCAGTTCTTC. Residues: CASTDRDSYNEQFF.

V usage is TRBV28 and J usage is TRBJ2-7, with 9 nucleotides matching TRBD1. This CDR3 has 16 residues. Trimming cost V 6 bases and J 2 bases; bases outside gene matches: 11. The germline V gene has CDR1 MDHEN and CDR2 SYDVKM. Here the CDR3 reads CASRPLLGQGPYEQYF. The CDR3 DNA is TGTGCCAGCAGGCCCCTTTTGGGACAGGGACCCTACGAGCAGTACTTC.

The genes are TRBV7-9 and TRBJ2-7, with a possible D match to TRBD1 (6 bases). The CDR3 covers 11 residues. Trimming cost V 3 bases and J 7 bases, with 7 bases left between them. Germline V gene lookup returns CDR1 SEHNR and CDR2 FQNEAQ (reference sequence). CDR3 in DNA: TGTGCCAGCAGCTTGGACAGTGAGCAGTACTTC. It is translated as CASSLDSEQYF.